One and the same sample provided the 13 T cell receptor beta chains below, sequenced in a study of technical replicates of blood from a few donors (dated by TCRdb to 2015 to 2018). Libraries were prepared through the immunoSEQ multiplex PCR assay. The table was pulled from immuneACCESS by TCRdb, which kept in-frame rearrangements only. Such tables lose some clones; where checked, under half of the loss comes from unresolved V genes, and the rest has no known cause. The sample yields 85,000 to 100,000 clones; roughly 96% were counted once. In total, the top ten clones hold 0.2% to 0.25% of the sample. Material: T cells isolated from PBMCs. Source of these receptors: a human donor in good health.

The genes are TRBV7-6 and TRBJ2-7; 8 nucleotides line up with TRBD2. The J segment lost 1 base and the V segment lost 2 bases, leaving 10 bases of the junction unmatched. This CDR3 is 17 amino acids long. The V gene's germline CDR1 is SGHVS and CDR2 FNYEAQ. CDR3 nucleotide sequence: TGTGCCAGCAGCTTAAGGCTAGCGGGTAAACTTTCCTACGAGCAGTACTTC. It encodes CASSLRLAGKLSYEQYF.

The V call is TRBV14, the J call TRBJ2-1; D ambiguous. Trimming took 11 bases from V and 6 from J, leaving 14 bases between them. The CDR3 loop spans 12 amino acids. Per germline, CDR1 SGHDN and CDR2 FVKESK. The CDR3 DNA reads as TGTGCCTTCAACAAGTCCCTCAATGAGCAGTTCTTC. Its protein is CAFNKSLNEQFF.

V is TRBV19 and J is TRBJ1-1; 7 bases align to TRBD1. With V trimmed by 5 bases and J by 4 bases, 10 bases remained unmatched. Per the germline V gene, CDR1 is LNHDA and CDR2 is SQIVND (reference sequence). The CDR3 sequence is 15 residues long. CDR3 protein: CASSPTTGVGTEAFF. DNA for the CDR3: TGTGCCAGTAGTCCCACCACAGGGGTAGGCACTGAAGCTTTCTTT.

The gene calls are TRBV7-6 and TRBJ2-1; 10 bases are a match to TRBD2. With V trimmed by 1 base and J by 6 bases, 9 bases remained unmatched. The CDR3 is made up of 17 amino acids. Per germline, CDR1 SGHVS and CDR2 FNYEAQ. The CDR3 coding sequence is TGTGCCAGCAGCTTAGGACAACCAAGGACTAGCGGCAATGAGCAGTTCTTC. Its protein is CASSLGQPRTSGNEQFF.

The rearrangement links TRBV27 to TRBJ1-2; D is possibly TRBD1 (6 bases). Trimming pared 4 bases from V and 5 bases from J, leaving 26 bases between. Germline loops: CDR1 MNHEY, CDR2 SMNVEV (reference sequence). CDR3 length: 18 residues. Here the CDR3 reads CASSSPVRGRKDVYGYTF. The CDR3 DNA reads as TGTGCCAGCAGTTCCCCAGTCAGGGGTCGAAAGGACGTATATGGCTACACCTTC.

The chain uses TRBV28 and TRBJ1-2; D ambiguous. Trimming removed 8 bases at V and 4 bases at J, with 11 bases between. The CDR3 covers 12 residues. The germline V gene encodes CDR1 MDHEN and CDR2 SYDVKM. The CDR3 here is CASSPSIYGYTF. CDR3 bases: TGTGCCAGCTCGCCCAGTATCTATGGCTACACCTTC.

The rearrangement uses TRBV4-2 and TRBJ1-1; D might be TRBD1 (6 bases). V was trimmed by 7 bases and J by 5 bases, leaving 17 bases between them. The germline gives CDR1 LGHNA, CDR2 YNFKEQ. CDR3 length: 14 amino acids. CDR3 loop: CASTVRGGGTEAFF. In DNA, the CDR3 is TGTGCCAGCACCGTTAGGGGGGGTGGGACTGAAGCTTTCTTT.

The chain uses TRBV25-1 and TRBJ1-2; TRBD1 is a possible D gene (6 bases). V was cut by 5 bases and J by 4 bases, with 14 bases left in between. The length of the CDR3 is 14 residues. Germline loops: CDR1 MGHDK, CDR2 SYGVNS. The CDR3 reads CASSPTGNSYGYTF. The DNA for the CDR3 is TGTGCCAGCAGTCCGACAGGCAACAGCTATGGCTACACCTTC.

The chain employs TRBV4-1 and TRBJ2-1; tentatively, D is TRBD1 (6 bases). This CDR3 has 18 amino acids. Germline lookup yields CDR1 MGHRA and CDR2 YSYEKL. With 2 bases removed from V and 4 bases from J, the gap between germline ends came to 21 bases. The DNA of the CDR3 is TGCGCCAGCAGCCAAACAGGGTACGAGGGGTCGGGGTACAATGAGCAGTTCTTC. This codes for CASSQTGYEGSGYNEQFF.

The gene calls are TRBV6-6 and TRBJ2-7; TRBD1 matches at 10 bases. Germline trimming cut 4 bases from V and 5 bases from J; bases unmatched to any gene: 5. The CDR3 spans 14 residues. Germline V gene data show CDR1 as MNHNY and CDR2 as SVGAGI (reference sequence). In nucleotides, the CDR3 is TGTGCCAGCAGTTTATTGGGACAGGGGAACGAGCAGTACTTC. Translation gives CASSLLGQGNEQYF.

The chain uses TRBV9 and TRBJ2-1; 8 nucleotides line up with TRBD1. Germline-derived CDR1 and CDR2 are SGDLS and YYNGEE. With 0 bases clipped from V and 4 bases from J, the junction kept 3 bases outside the gene matches. The CDR3 has 15 amino acids. CDR3 in amino acids: CASSVEGQEYNEQFF. DNA of the CDR3: TGTGCCAGCAGCGTAGAGGGACAGGAGTACAATGAGCAGTTCTTC.

The chain carries TRBV11-2 and TRBJ2-3; weak D call: TRBD2 (5 bases). CDR1 is SGHAT, CDR2 FQNNGV, per germline. Trimming took off 2 bases at V and 3 bases at J, with 24 bases between the two ends. This CDR3 is 19 amino acids long. The CDR3 is CASSLKVFYPTSRTDTQYF. Here the CDR3 DNA reads TGTGCCAGCAGCTTAAAGGTCTTCTACCCCACTAGTAGGACAGATACGCAGTATTTT.

V is TRBV11-3 and J is TRBJ2-5; TRBD1 matches at 7 bases. V dropped 5 bases and J dropped 4; count of bases not matched to a gene: 10. The germline CDR1 and CDR2 sequences are SGHNT and YENEEA. The CDR3 sequence is 15 residues long. CDR3 residues: CASSRQGWTPETQYF. CDR3 DNA: TGTGCCAGCAGCCGACAGGGTTGGACCCCAGAGACCCAGTACTTC. Supplemented by reference TRBV11-3 and TRBJ2-5, the full variable domain reads EAGVVQSPRYKIIEKKQPVAFWCNPISGHNTLYWYLQNLGQGPELLIRYENEEAVDDSQLPKDRFSAERLKGVDSTLKIQPAELGDSAVYLCASSRQGWTPETQYFGPGTRLLVL.